These 9 T cell receptor beta chains share one sample of origin, sequenced in a study of T cell responses to AZD1222 COVID-19 vaccine. The repertoire was sequenced with immunoSEQ multiplex PCR; TCRdb's copy has only in-frame clones and lacks some. The data hold around 80,000 clones, with 70% to 90% observed a single time. The sequences come from peripheral blood, collected 28 days after the second AZD1222 dose. The receptor set was obtained from an adult who received the AZD1222 COVID-19 vaccine.

This chain connects TRBV5-6 to TRBJ2-2; no clear D. The CDR3 covers 13 residues. Germline lookup yields CDR1 SGHDT and CDR2 YYEEEE. V was pared by 6 bases and J by 6 bases, with 12 bases between. The CDR3, as DNA: TGTGCCAGCAACATTCTGGTGGCCGGGGAGCTGTTTTTT. Translated, it gives CASNILVAGELFF.

The V gene is TRBV7-9, the J gene TRBJ1-2; tentatively, D is TRBD1 (6 bases). V was cut by 1 base and J by 8 bases, with 20 bases left in between. The CDR3 has 16 amino acids. Germline V lookup: CDR1 SEHNR, CDR2 FQNEAQ (reference sequence). The CDR3 spells CASSLEGGQRGKGYTF. The CDR3 bases are TGTGCCAGCAGCTTAGAGGGGGGACAAAGAGGGAAGGGCTACACCTTC.

The table lists this clone with a count of one. The chain couples TRBV19 to TRBJ1-5; no definite D call. This CDR3 is built from 14 residues. Trimming took 6 bases from V and 0 from J, leaving 9 bases between them. Germline loops: CDR1 LNHDA, CDR2 SQIVND (reference sequence). CDR3 loop: CASRPTNSNQPQHF. CDR3 bases: TGTGCCAGTAGGCCAACTAATAGCAATCAGCCCCAGCATTTT.

The chain links TRBV18 to TRBJ2-2; no clear D gene. There are 15 residues in the CDR3. V lost 0 bases to trimming and J lost 5 bases, with 10 bases between them. Germline V lookup: CDR1 KGHSH, CDR2 LQKENI. CDR3: CASSPPLESTGELFF. The CDR3 nucleotides are TGTGCCAGCTCACCACCGCTCGAGAGTACCGGGGAGCTGTTTTTT.

On this clone itself: Sequence at one end of the junction differs from germline and may be a read error. The chain couples TRBV2 to TRBJ2-1, with D tentatively TRBD2 (5 bases). This CDR3 has 12 residues. Germline values: CDR1 SNHLY, CDR2 FYNNEI. The DNA of the CDR3 is TGTGCCAGCAGGGAAGAGGGAAATGAGCAGTTCTTC. Residues: CASREEGNEQFF.

J is TRBJ1-2 and V is TRBV6-1; D ambiguous. The germline V and J ends were trimmed by 6 bases and 7 bases, with 21 bases remaining between them. Germline V gene data show CDR1 as MNHNS and CDR2 as SASEGT. The CDR3 totals 15 residues. CDR3 sequence (DNA): TGTGCCAGCAGCCACGGACGTCTGGCTGCCGTTGGCTACACCTTC. It translates to CASSHGRLAAVGYTF.

The chain has TRBV5-1 and TRBJ2-7, with TRBD1 identical over 9 bases. The V gene's germline CDR1 is SGHRS and CDR2 YFSETQ. V shed 2 bases and J 2 bases; nucleotides not matched to a gene: 5. The CDR3 loop spans 15 amino acids. As DNA, the CDR3 is TGCGCCAGCAGCTTACTTGGACAGGGGACCTACGAGCAGTACTTC. Protein product: CASSLLGQGTYEQYF.

This clone was observed a few times. The V and J genes are TRBV6-6 and TRBJ1-5, with D tentatively TRBD1 (5 bases). Per germline, CDR1 MNHNY and CDR2 SVGAGI (reference sequence). The V end lost 8 bases, the J end lost 3 bases, and 8 bases lay between the germline ends. The CDR3 covers 12 residues. This CDR3 reads CASWGDNQPQHF. In nucleotides, the CDR3 is TGTGCCAGCTGGGGGGACAATCAGCCCCAGCATTTT.

J is TRBJ1-5 and V is TRBV19; unclear D gene. Germline values: CDR1 LNHDA, CDR2 SQIVND (reference sequence). CDR3 length equals 16 residues. V was clipped by 7 bases and J by 7 bases, with 23 bases between them. CDR3 sequence reads: CASTRPSEAGGQPQHF. CDR3 DNA: TGTGCCAGTACACGGCCCTCGGAGGCTGGTGGGCAGCCCCAGCATTTT.